A selection of T cell receptor beta chains follows, all from one sample in a study of immune evolution from preneoplasia to lung adenocarcinoma. This table comes from immunoSEQ multiplex PCR, and its TCRdb copy is limited to in-frame clones, with some not included. The table shows over 13,000 clones, with 80% occurring only once. The sample was FFPE minimally invasive lung adenocarcinoma tissue. The receptors shown here come from a person aged 65 to 85 with lung adenocarcinoma. CDR3s include the opening cysteine and the closing phenylalanine or tryptophan.

J gene	V gene	CDR3 protein
TRBJ2-5	TRBV14	CASSQVQGLGETQYF
TRBJ2-2	TRBV29-1	CSVARPNTGELFF
TRBJ2-7	TRBV5-6	CASSLVGTSGAINYEQYF
TRBJ1-6	TRBV19	CASSTTGAINSPLHF
TRBJ2-3	TRBV2	CASTQGSTDTQYF
TRBJ2-5	TRBV28	CASSFRTGEETQYF
TRBJ2-7	TRBV11-2	CASSFGRDQQYF
TRBJ2-2	TRBV6-6	CASSSRGRGTGELFF
TRBJ2-1	TRBV11-2	CASSHSSNPGEQFF
TRBJ2-7	TRBV5-1	CASSPSGGPGAYEQYF
TRBJ2-5	TRBV11-2	CASLEQETQYF
TRBJ1-4	TRBV27	CASREGGRMKLFF
TRBJ2-2	TRBV15	CATSRDGTTGELFF
TRBJ1-6	TRBV11-2	CASSLYPGSPLHF
TRBJ2-1	TRBV6-5	CASSWVGGEQFF
TRBJ1-1	TRBV4-2	CASSQAWNTEAFF
TRBJ1-3	TRBV6-1	CASSDSLVGNTIYF
TRBJ2-2	TRBV5-4	CASSLQGRYTGELFF
TRBJ2-2	TRBV27	CASSMTGGPIRTGELFF
TRBJ2-1	TRBV7-3	CASSWTSGRTGNEQFF
TRBJ2-5	TRBV2	CASSRPGLVETQYF
TRBJ1-4	TRBV5-1	CASSLSITNEKLFF
TRBJ1-1	TRBV19	CATRTVVNTEAFF
TRBJ2-5	TRBV19	CASMGSVVETQYF
TRBJ1-5	TRBV19	CASSTNLPNQPQHF
TRBJ2-1	TRBV29-1	CSVDRGQRSYNEQFF
TRBJ1-1	TRBV5-1	CASSLGYRQGLRTEAFF
TRBJ2-7	TRBV18	CASSPGSPYEQYF
TRBJ1-1	TRBV30	CAWIDRAGTEAFF
TRBJ1-1	TRBV29-1	CSVLAISEAFF
TRBJ1-3	TRBV7-9	CASSRDNSGNTIYF
TRBJ1-1	TRBV28	CASSFSDRGVPEAFF
TRBJ2-3	TRBV28	CATRTSGDDTQYF
TRBJ1-4	TRBV15	CATSTARAWEKLFF
TRBJ1-2	TRBV28	CASSLGTDKTYGYTF
TRBJ1-1	TRBV19	CASRNTLRGRTEAFF
TRBJ2-7	TRBV7-9	CASSLSYEQYF
TRBJ2-7	TRBV11-2	CASSLVGDEQYF
TRBJ2-7	TRBV14	CASSQDDARHEQYF
TRBJ2-1	TRBV14	CASSQQLTTNEQFF
TRBJ1-1	TRBV7-8	CASSLEGRTEAFF
TRBJ2-5	TRBV6-6	CASRSDRLQETQYF
TRBJ2-3	TRBV29-1	CSAGAGGPTDTQYF
TRBJ2-3	TRBV27	CASSATSGMSDTQYF